The T cell receptor (beta chain) under discussion was sequenced for a study of T cell responses to AZD1222 COVID-19 vaccine. Germline CDR1 and CDR2: MNHEY and SVGEGT. V dropped 1 base and J dropped 8 bases, with 8 bases sitting between them. This CDR3 is 12 amino acids long. The table came from immunoSEQ multiplex PCR; TCRdb's copy has only in-frame clones and leaves some out. The sample carries under 110,000 clones, around 90% recorded once. This chain uses TRBV6-2 or TRBV6-3 with TRBJ1-1; D not resolved. The sequencing here drew on peripheral blood, taken 28 days after the second AZD1222 dose. This clonotype originated in an adult who received the AZD1222 COVID-19 vaccine. The CDR3 DNA reads TGTGCCAGCAGTTACTTCGGGGAGGAAGCTTTCTTT. Its protein is CASSYFGEEAFF.